The clone carrying this T cell receptor beta chain was recorded only once. Method: immunoSEQ multiplex PCR; TCRdb's copy keeps in-frame clones and lacks some. This sample has 200,000 to 250,000 clones, with over 70% found just once. This sample was included in a study of blood T cell repertoires in COVID-19. In germline, CDR1 is ENHRY, CDR2 SYGVKD. The CDR3 totals 16 residues. V was shortened by 2 bases and J by 4 bases, with 17 bases between the two germline ends. This clonotype was sampled from a woman aged 70-85 years with acute or convalescent COVID-19. This chain links TRBV10-3 with TRBJ1-1, with TRBD1 as a possible D gene (5 bases). Sequenced input: peripheral blood. Written as DNA, the CDR3 is TGTGCCATCAGTGAGCCCAATCAGGGAGGTGGCACTGAAGCTTTCTTT. Residues: CAISEPNQGGGTEAFF.